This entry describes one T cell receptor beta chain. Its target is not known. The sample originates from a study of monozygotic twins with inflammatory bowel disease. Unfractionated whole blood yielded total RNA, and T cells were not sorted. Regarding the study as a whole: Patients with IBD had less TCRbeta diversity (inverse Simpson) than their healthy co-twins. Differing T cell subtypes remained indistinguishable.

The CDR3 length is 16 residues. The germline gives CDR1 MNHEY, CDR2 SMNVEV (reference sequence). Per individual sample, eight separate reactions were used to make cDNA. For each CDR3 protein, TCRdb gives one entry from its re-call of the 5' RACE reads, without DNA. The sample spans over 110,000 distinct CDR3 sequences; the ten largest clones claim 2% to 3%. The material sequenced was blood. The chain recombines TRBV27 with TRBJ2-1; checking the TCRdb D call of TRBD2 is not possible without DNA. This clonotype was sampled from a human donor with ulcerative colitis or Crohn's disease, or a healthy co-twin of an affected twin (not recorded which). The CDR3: CASSGGTSGVYNEQFF.